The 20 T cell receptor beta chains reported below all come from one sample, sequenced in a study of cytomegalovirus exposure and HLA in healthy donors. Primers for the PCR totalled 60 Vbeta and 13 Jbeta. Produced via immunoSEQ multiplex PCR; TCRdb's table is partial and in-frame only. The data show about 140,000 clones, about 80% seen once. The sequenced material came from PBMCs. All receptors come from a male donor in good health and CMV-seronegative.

The CDR3 reads CASSSGDSEAFF. The CDR3 nucleotides read TGCGCCAGCAGCTCTGGGGACAGCGAAGCTTTCTTT. The gene calls are TRBV5-1 and TRBJ1-1; TRBD1 agrees at 7 bases. V was pared by 3 bases and J by 8 bases, with 4 bases of the junction left unmatched. Germline CDR1 SGHRS, CDR2 YFSETQ. This CDR3 is built from 12 residues.

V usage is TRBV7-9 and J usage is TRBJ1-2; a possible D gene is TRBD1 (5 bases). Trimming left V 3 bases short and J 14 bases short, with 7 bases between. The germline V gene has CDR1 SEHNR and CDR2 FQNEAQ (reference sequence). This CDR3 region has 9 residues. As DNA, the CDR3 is TGTGCCAGCAGCTTGCAGGGAACCTTC. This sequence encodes CASSLQGTF.

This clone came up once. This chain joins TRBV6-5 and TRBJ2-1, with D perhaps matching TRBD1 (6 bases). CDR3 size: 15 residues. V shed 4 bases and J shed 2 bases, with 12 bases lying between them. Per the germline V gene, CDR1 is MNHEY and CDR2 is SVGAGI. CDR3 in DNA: TGTGCCAGCAGTTCCCCCGGGACACCCTACAATGAGCAGTTCTTC. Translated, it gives CASSSPGTPYNEQFF.

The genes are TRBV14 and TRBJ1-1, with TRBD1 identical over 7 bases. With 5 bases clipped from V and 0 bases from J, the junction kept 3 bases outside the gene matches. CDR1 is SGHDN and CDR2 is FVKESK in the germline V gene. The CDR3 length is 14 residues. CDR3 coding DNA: TGTGCCAGCAGCAGGGGGCTCTTGAACACTGAAGCTTTCTTT. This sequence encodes CASSRGLLNTEAFF.

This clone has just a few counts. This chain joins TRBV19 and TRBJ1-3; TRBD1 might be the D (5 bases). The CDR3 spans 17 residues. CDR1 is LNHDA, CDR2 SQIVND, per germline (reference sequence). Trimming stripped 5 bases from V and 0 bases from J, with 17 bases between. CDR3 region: CASSFLGRVSSGNTIYF. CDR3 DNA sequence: TGTGCCAGTAGTTTTCTGGGCAGGGTGAGCTCTGGAAACACCATATATTTT.

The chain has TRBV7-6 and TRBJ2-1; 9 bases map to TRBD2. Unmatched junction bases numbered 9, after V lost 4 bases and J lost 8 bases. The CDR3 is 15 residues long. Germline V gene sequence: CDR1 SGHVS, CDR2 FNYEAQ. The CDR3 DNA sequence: TGTGCCAGCAGCTCCAGCGGGGGGCGGGGCGATGAGCAGTTCTTC. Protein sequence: CASSSSGGRGDEQFF.

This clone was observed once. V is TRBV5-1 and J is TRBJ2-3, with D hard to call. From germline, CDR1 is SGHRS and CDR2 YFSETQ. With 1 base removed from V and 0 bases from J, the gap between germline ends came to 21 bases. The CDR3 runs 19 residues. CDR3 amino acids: CASSLWSPPSSTSTDTQYF. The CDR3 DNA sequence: TGCGCCAGCAGCTTGTGGTCCCCCCCCAGCTCGACTAGCACAGATACGCAGTATTTT.

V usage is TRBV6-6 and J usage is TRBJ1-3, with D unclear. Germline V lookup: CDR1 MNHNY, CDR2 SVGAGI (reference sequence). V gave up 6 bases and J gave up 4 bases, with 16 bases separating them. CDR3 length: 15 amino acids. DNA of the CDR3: TGTGCCAGCAGGCCTTTTTGGGGAGGCGGAAACACCATATATTTT. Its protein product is CASRPFWGGGNTIYF.

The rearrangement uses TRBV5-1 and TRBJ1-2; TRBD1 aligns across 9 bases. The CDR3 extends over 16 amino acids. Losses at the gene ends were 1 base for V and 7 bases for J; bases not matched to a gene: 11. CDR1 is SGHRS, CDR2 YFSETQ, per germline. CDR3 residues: CASSLTGGQGFGGYTF. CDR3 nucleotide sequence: TGCGCCAGCAGCTTGACGGGAGGACAGGGGTTCGGTGGCTACACCTTC.

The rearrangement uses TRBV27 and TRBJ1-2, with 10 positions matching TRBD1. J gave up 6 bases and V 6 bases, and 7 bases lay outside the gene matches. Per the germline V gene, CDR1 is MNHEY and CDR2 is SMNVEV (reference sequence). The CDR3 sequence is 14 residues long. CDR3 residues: CASSPGTGVHGYTF. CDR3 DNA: TGTGCCAGCAGCCCCGGGACAGGGGTTCATGGCTACACCTTC.

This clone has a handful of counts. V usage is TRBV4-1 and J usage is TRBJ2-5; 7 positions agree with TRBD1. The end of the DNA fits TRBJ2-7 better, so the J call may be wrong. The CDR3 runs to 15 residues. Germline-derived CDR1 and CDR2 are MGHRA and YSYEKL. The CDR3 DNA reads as TGCGCCAGCAGCCGCCTGACAGGGTTTGCCTACGAGCAGTACTTC. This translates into CASSRLTGFAYEQYF.

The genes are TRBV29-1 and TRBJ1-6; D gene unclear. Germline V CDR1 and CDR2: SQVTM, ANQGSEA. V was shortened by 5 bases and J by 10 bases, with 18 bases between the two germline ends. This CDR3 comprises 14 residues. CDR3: CSVRFGLGDSPLHF. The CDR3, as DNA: TGCAGCGTTCGTTTCGGTCTGGGAGACTCACCCCTCCACTTT. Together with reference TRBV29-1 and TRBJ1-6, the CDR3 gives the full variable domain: SAVISQKPSRDICQRGTSLTIQCQVDSQVTMMFWYRQQPGQSLTLIATANQGSEATYESGFVIDKFPISRPNLTFSTLTVSNMSPEDSSIYLCSVRFGLGDSPLHFGNGTRLTVT.

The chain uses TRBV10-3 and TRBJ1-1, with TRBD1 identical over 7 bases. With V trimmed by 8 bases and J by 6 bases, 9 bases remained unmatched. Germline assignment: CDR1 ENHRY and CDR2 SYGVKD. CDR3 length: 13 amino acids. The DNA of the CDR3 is TGTGCCATCCTCGTCGACAGGGAGGCTGAAGCTTTCTTT. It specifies CAILVDREAEAFF.

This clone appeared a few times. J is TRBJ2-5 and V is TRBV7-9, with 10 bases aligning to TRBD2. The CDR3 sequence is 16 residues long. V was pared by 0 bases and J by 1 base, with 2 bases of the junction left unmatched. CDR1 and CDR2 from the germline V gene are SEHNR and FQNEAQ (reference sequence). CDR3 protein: CASSLAQRGGQETQYF. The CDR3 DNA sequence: TGTGCCAGCAGCTTAGCCCAGCGGGGGGGCCAAGAGACCCAGTACTTC.

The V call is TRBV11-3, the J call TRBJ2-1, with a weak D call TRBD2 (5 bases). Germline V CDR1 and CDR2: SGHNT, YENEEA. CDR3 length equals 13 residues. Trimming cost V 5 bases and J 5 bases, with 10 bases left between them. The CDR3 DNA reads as TGTGCCAGCAGCATTTCTAGCAACAATGAGCAGTTCTTC. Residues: CASSISSNNEQFF.

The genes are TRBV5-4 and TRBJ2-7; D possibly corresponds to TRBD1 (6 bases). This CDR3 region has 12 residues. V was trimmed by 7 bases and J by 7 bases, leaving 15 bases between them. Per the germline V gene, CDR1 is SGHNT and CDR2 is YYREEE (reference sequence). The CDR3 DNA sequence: TGTGCCAGCGGTCGGGACAATGGTGAGCAGTACTTC. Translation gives CASGRDNGEQYF.

The CDR3 DNA reads as TGTGCCAGCTCCGCAACGGTCGTTAATTCACCCCTCCACTTT. Its protein is CASSATVVNSPLHF. The chain carries TRBV9 and TRBJ1-6; D gene unclear. CDR3 length: 14 amino acids. Trimming removed 7 bases at V and 6 bases at J, with 14 bases between. CDR1 and CDR2 from the germline V gene are SGDLS and YYNGEE.

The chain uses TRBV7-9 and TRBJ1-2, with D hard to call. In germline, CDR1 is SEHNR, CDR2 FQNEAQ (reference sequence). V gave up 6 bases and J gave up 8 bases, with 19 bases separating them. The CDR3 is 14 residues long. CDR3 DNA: TGTGCCAGCAGTTCTGCTACACTTCTCGGGGGCTACACCTTC. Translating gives CASSSATLLGGYTF.

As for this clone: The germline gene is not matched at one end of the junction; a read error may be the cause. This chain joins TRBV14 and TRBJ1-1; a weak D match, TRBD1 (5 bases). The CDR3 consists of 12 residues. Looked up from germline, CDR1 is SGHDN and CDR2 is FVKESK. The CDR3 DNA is TGTGCCAGCAGCCCTCGGACATACTCCCTGACCTTT. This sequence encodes CASSPRTYSLTF.

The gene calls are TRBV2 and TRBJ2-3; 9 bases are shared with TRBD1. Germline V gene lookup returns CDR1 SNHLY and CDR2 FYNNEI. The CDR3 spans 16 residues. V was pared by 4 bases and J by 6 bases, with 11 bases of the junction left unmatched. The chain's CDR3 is CASSGQGGGPTDTQYF. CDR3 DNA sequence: TGTGCCAGCAGTGGACAGGGGGGAGGCCCGACGGATACGCAGTATTTT. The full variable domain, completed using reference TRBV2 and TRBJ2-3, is EPEVTQTPSHQVTQMGQEVILRCVPISNHLYFYWYRQILGQKVEFLVSFYNNEISEKSEIFDDQFSVERPDGSNFTLKIRSTKLEDSAMYFCASSGQGGGPTDTQYFGPGTRLTVL.